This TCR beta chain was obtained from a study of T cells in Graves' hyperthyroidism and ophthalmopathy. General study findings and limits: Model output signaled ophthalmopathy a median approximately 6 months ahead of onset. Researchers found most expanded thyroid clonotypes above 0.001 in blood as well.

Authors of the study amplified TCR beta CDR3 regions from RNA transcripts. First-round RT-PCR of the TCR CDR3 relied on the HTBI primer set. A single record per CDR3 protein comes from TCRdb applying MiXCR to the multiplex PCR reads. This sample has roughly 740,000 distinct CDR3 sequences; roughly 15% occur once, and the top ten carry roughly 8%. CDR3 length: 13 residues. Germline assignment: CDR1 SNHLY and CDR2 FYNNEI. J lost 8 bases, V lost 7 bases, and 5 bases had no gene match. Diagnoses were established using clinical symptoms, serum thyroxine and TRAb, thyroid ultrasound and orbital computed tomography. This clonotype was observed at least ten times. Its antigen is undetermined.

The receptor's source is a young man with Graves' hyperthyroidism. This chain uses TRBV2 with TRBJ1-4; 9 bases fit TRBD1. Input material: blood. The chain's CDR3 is CASNLGQGEKLFF. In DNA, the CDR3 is TGTGCCAGCAACCTGGGACAGGGCGAAAAACTGTTTTTT.